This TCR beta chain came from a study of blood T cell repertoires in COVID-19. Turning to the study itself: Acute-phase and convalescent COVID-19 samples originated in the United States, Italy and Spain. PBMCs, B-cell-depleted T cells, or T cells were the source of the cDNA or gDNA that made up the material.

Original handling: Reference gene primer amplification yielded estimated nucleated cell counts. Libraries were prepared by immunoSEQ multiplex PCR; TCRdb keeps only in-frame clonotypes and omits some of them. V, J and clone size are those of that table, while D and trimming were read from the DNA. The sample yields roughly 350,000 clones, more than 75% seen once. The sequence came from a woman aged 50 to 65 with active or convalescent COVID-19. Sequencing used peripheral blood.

DNA for the CDR3: TGTGCCAGCAGTGGGACTAGCGGGGAGGGGGAGACCCAGTACTTC. This codes for CASSGTSGEGETQYF. The rearrangement uses TRBV2 and TRBJ2-5, with 12 bases aligning to TRBD2. V lost 4 bases and J lost 5; bases outside the gene matches: 5. This CDR3 has 15 residues. CDR1 and CDR2 from the germline V gene are SNHLY and FYNNEI.